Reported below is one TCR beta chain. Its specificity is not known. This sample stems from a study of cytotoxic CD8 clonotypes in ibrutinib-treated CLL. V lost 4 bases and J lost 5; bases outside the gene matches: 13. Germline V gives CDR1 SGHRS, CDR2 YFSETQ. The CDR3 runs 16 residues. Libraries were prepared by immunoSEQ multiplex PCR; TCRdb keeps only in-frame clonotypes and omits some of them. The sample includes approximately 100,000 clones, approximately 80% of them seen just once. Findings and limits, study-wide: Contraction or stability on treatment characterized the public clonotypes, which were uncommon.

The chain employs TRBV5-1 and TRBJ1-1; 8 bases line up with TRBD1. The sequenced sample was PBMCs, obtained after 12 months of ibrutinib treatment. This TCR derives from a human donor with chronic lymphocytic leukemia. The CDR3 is CASSVGQGVLRTEAFF. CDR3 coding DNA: TGCGCCAGCAGCGTTGGACAGGGCGTATTAAGGACTGAAGCTTTCTTT.